Listed below are T cell receptor beta chains from one sample, sequenced in a study of T cells after yellow fever vaccination. TCRdb recomputed calls from the 5' RACE reads with MiXCR, one row per CDR3 protein. The data show more than 300,000 distinct CDR3 sequences, roughly 7% seen once. The sequencing here drew on PBMCs, taken approximately 40 days after the first yellow fever vaccination. Receptors were obtained from a young man who received the YFV17D yellow fever vaccine. Both conserved end residues are part of each CDR3. A D gene is named only where the DNA matches it firmly. Expanded clones get a size class; other rows say once, few or many, or leave the size out.

clone size	V gene	D gene	J gene	CDR3 DNA	CDR3 protein
few	TRBV20-1	TRBD2	TRBJ2-1	TGCAGTGCTGAGCGGGGGGCCCCCTGGAATGAGCAGTTCTTC	CSAERGAPWNEQFF
many	TRBV7-2	.	TRBJ1-2	TGTGCCAGCAGCTCCAAAAGGGGAAGCTACACCTTC	CASSSKRGSYTF
few	TRBV6-6	.	TRBJ2-1	TGTGCCAGCAGTTGGGGGGCGGATGAGCAGTTCTTC	CASSWGADEQFF
.	TRBV9	TRBD2	TRBJ2-5	TGTGCCAGCTCCGGGGGGGGATTAAGAGAGACCCAGTACTTC	CASSGGGLRETQYF
.	TRBV11-2	TRBD1	TRBJ2-4	TGTTCCAGCAGCTTAGATGGGACAGCTCTAGCCAAAAACATTCAGTACTTC	CSSSLDGTALAKNIQYF
many	TRBV19	TRBD1	TRBJ1-1	TGTGCCAGTAGTAGGACAGGGGCGATGAACACTGAAGCTTTCTTT	CASSRTGAMNTEAFF
.	TRBV5-5	.	TRBJ2-6	TGTGCCAGCGACGTCGGGGGCTCTGGGGCCAACGTCCTGACTTTC	CASDVGGSGANVLTF
few	TRBV10-2	.	TRBJ2-3	TGCGCCAGCCTAGAATCAACAGATACGCAGTATTTT	CASLESTDTQYF
.	TRBV18	.	TRBJ2-3	TGTGCCAGCTCACCCCCGGGGGGCTTCTCAGATACGCAGTATTTT	CASSPPGGFSDTQYF
few	TRBV29-1	.	TRBJ2-1	TGCAGTTCCGGACACGTCTTGGCAGGCGAGCAGTTCTTC	CSSGHVLAGEQFF
many	TRBV5-1	TRBD1	TRBJ2-2	TGCGCCAGCACCCTGAGGGGGGGACAGGGATCGGCCGGGGAGCTGTTTTTT	CASTLRGGQGSAGELFF
.	TRBV5-1	.	TRBJ1-1	TGCGCCAGCAGCAAAGGGGGAGGAAACACTGAAGCTTTCTTT	CASSKGGGNTEAFF
few	TRBV7-2	.	TRBJ1-5	TGTGCCAGCAAGCCAGGGTTGCAGGGTCCATCCAATCAGCCCCAGCATTTT	CASKPGLQGPSNQPQHF
few	TRBV9	.	TRBJ2-1	TGTGCCAGCAGCGCGGCGGTCCAGGCCTACAATGAGCAGTTCTTC	CASSAAVQAYNEQFF
.	TRBV3-1	TRBD2	TRBJ2-5	TGTGCCAGCAGCCAAGAATGGCTAGCGGAGAGTAGGGAGACCCAGTACTTC	CASSQEWLAESRETQYF
few	TRBV20-1	.	TRBJ2-5	TGCAGTGCTAGAGCCTACCTAGCCAGGGGAATTCAAGAGACCCAGTACTTC	CSARAYLARGIQETQYF
few	TRBV3-1	TRBD1	TRBJ1-2	TGTGCCAGCAGCTACAGCGCGGGACAGGGTGCCTATGGCTACACCTTC	CASSYSAGQGAYGYTF
few	TRBV7-9	.	TRBJ1-2	TGTGCCAGCAGCCAGGCCCTTGGCTACACCTTC	CASSQALGYTF
few	TRBV10-3	TRBD1	TRBJ2-7	TGTGCCATCAGTGGGGACAGGGGGCGTGAGGCCTACGAGCAGTACTTC	CAISGDRGREAYEQYF
few	TRBV11-2	TRBD2	TRBJ2-3	TGTGCCAGCAGCTCCAATCCGGGACTAGCGGGGGTTGATGGTACAGATACGCAGTATTTT	CASSSNPGLAGVDGTDTQYF
few	TRBV5-4	.	TRBJ2-3	TGTGCCAGCAGCTTGAAGGCAGGGCCAGATACGCAGTATTTT	CASSLKAGPDTQYF
many	TRBV7-2	.	TRBJ1-4	TGTGCCAGCAGCTTATACACAGGTGGGATGGATGAAAAACTGTTTTTT	CASSLYTGGMDEKLFF
.	TRBV11-2	.	TRBJ1-2	TGTGCCAGCAGCCGGACACTTAACTATGGCTACACCTTC	CASSRTLNYGYTF
.	TRBV11-1	TRBD1	TRBJ2-1	TGTGCCAGCAGCCCCAGGGGGTTCGTCAATGAGCAGTTCTTC	CASSPRGFVNEQFF
many	TRBV7-9	.	TRBJ1-2	TGTGCCAGCAGCTTCGAGCCAAGGGACTATGGCTACACCTTC	CASSFEPRDYGYTF
many	TRBV29-1	TRBD1	TRBJ2-3	TGCAGCGTTGAGGGGACAGGGTACGCAGATACGCAGTATTTT	CSVEGTGYADTQYF
.	TRBV20-1	.	TRBJ2-1	TGCAGTGCCGACGGATTTATTTTGGGGAATGAGCAGTTCTTC	CSADGFILGNEQFF
few	TRBV3-1	TRBD1	TRBJ2-2	TGTGCCAGCAGCCAACCGACAGGGGAGAACACCGGGGAGCTGTTTTTT	CASSQPTGENTGELFF
few	TRBV7-2	.	TRBJ2-5	TGTGCCAGCAGCTCTAGGACGTTAGAGACCCAGTACTTC	CASSSRTLETQYF
many	TRBV12-3/TRBV12-4	.	TRBJ2-3	TGTGCCAGCAGTTTATCGTCTGGGGCTACGCAGTATTTT	CASSLSSGATQYF
.	TRBV29-1	TRBD1	TRBJ2-6	TGCAGCTCCGGGGACAGTAATCACGTCCTGACTTTC	CSSGDSNHVLTF
.	TRBV5-6	TRBD1	TRBJ2-3	TGTGCCAGCAGCCCGGACAGGGACGATACGCAGTATTTT	CASSPDRDDTQYF
few	TRBV27	.	TRBJ2-7	TGTGCCAGCAGTTCGCTACAGGGCGACGAGCAGTACTTC	CASSSLQGDEQYF
few	TRBV7-2	.	TRBJ2-7	TGTGCCAGCAGCTCCTCTGTGGGTTTCTACGAGCAGTACTTC	CASSSSVGFYEQYF
few	TRBV9	TRBD1	TRBJ1-5	TGTGCCAGCAGCAAGAGGGGACAGCCGAATCAGCCCCAGCATTTT	CASSKRGQPNQPQHF
few	TRBV7-8	.	TRBJ2-3	TGTGCCAGCAGCCCCTCCCCCTACCTAGGGGATACGCAGTATTTT	CASSPSPYLGDTQYF
.	TRBV7-2	.	TRBJ2-2	TGTGCCAGCAGCTTACTGGGTCTTACGAACACCGGGGAGCTGTTTTTT	CASSLLGLTNTGELFF
many	TRBV2	.	TRBJ2-7	TGTGCCAGCAGCCAAGACATCTACGAGCAGTACTTC	CASSQDIYEQYF
many	TRBV5-1	.	TRBJ1-4	TGCGCCAGCAGCTCGGACATAACTAATGAAAAACTGTTTTTT	CASSSDITNEKLFF
many	TRBV28	TRBD1	TRBJ2-3	TGTGCCAGCAGTCCTACAGGGGTTGGAGATACGCAGTATTTT	CASSPTGVGDTQYF
.	TRBV5-4	.	TRBJ2-5	TGTGCCAGCAGCCGAACAGGGGGGGGGACCCAGTACTTC	CASSRTGGGTQYF
.	TRBV12-3/TRBV12-4	.	TRBJ1-1	TGTGCCAGCAGTTTTCAGGGGCCGGGTGAAGCTTTCTTT	CASSFQGPGEAFF
few	TRBV19	.	TRBJ1-2	TGTGCCAGTAGTAGTCAGGGTTTCCCACCCTCTAACTATGGCTACACCTTC	CASSSQGFPPSNYGYTF
many	TRBV12-3/TRBV12-4	TRBD2	TRBJ2-7	TGTGCCAGCAGTTTCCGGCTAGCGGGAACCTACGAGCAGTACTTC	CASSFRLAGTYEQYF
many	TRBV19	.	TRBJ2-3	TGTGCCAGTAGTAGCAGGCGGGTGAGCACAGATACGCAGTATTTT	CASSSRRVSTDTQYF
.	TRBV20-1	.	TRBJ2-3	TGCAGTGCTAAGACAGGCGGCACAGATACGCAGTATTTT	CSAKTGGTDTQYF